Here is one T cell receptor (beta chain) with its context. Its antigen is still unknown. This sample is part of a study of T cell responses to AZD1222 COVID-19 vaccine. Study results and limitations: Spike was spanned by vaccine-associated CD4 TCRs, with dominance at 160-218 and 743-854.

Trimming took off 4 bases at V and 4 bases at J, with 7 bases between the two ends. The germline gives CDR1 KGHSH, CDR2 LQKENI. The CDR3 runs 12 residues. Measured with immunoSEQ multiplex PCR; TCRdb has only the in-frame clones, and not every one. Of about 83,000 clones listed, more than 75% are singletons. This chain connects TRBV18 to TRBJ1-1, with D perhaps matching TRBD1 (5 bases). The sequence was collected from an adult in good health. This specimen consisted of peripheral blood, obtained on day 0 of AZD1222 vaccination. CDR3 in amino acids: CASSLGTTEAFF. For the CDR3, the DNA is TGTGCCAGCTCACTGGGGACCACTGAAGCTTTCTTT.